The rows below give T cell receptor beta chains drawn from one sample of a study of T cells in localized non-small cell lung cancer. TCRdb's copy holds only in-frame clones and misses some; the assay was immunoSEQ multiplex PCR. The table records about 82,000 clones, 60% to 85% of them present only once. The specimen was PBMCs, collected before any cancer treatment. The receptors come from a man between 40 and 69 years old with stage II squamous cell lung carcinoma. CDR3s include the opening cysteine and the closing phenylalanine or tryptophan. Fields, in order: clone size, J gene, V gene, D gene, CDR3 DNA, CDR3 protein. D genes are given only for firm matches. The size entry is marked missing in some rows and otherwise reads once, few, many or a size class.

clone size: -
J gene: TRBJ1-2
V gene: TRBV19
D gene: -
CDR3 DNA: TGTGCCAGTAGTATAGTTCCCCGGGACCAACGGGGCTACACCTTC
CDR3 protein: CASSIVPRDQRGYTF

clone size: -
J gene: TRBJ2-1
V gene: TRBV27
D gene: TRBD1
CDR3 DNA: TGTGCCAGCAAGAGGGGGCACGATGAGCAGTTCTTC
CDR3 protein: CASKRGHDEQFF

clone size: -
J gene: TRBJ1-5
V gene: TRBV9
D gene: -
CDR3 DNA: TGTGCCAGCAGCGTCGGAGCGAGCAATCAGCCCCAGCATTTT
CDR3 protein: CASSVGASNQPQHF

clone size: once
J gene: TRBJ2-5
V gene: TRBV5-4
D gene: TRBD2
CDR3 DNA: TGTGCCAGCAGCCAGCGGGGACTAGCGGGAGGTGGGGGAGAGACCCAGTACTTC
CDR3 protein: CASSQRGLAGGGGETQYF

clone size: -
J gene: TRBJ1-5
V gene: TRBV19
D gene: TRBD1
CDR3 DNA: TGTGCCAGTAGTCCAAGACAGGGGAATAGCAATCAGCCCCAGCATTTT
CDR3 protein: CASSPRQGNSNQPQHF

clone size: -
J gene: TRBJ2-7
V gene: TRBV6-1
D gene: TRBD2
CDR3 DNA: TGTGCCAGCAGCCGACTAGCGGGAGTCCACGAGCAGTACTTC
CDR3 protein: CASSRLAGVHEQYF

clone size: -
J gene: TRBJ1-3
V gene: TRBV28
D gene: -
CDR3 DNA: TGTGCCAGCAGTTTTATAGGCCGAAACACCATATATTTT
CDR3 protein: CASSFIGRNTIYF

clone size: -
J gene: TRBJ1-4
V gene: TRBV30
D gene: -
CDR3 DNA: TGTGCCTGGAGAGGAGGGGGTAACGAAAAACTGTTTTTT
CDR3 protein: CAWRGGGNEKLFF

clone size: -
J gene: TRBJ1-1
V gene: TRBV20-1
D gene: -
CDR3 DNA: TGCAGTGCTAGAGAAATGGAAGAAGCTTTCTTT
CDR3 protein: CSAREMEEAFF

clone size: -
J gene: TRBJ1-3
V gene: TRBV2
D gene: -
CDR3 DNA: TGTGCCAGCAGAGACTTCCAGGGGCGGTCCGGAAACACCATATATTTT
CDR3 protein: CASRDFQGRSGNTIYF

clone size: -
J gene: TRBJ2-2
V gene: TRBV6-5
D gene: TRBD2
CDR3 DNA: TGTGCCAGCAGTTACAAGCGGGAGAACGGGGAGCTGTTTTTT
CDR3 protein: CASSYKRENGELFF

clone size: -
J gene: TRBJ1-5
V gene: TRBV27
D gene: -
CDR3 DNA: TGTGCCAGCAGTTTGGGACCGGGAATAGGTCAGCCCCAGCATTTT
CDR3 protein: CASSLGPGIGQPQHF

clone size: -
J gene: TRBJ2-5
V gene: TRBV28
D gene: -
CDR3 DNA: TGTGCCAGCAGTCCTCGGATGTACCAAGAGACCCAGTACTTC
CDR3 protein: CASSPRMYQETQYF

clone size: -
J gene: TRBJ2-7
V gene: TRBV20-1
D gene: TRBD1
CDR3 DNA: TGCAGTGCTTGGACAGGAGGAGAGCAGTACTTC
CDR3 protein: CSAWTGGEQYF

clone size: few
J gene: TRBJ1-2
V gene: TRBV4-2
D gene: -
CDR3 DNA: TGTGCCAGCAGCCAGGCCTCAACTGGTTCCTATGGCTACACCTTC
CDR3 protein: CASSQASTGSYGYTF

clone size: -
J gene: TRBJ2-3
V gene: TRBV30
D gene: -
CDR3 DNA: TGTGCCTGGAGTGTCGAGGGGGGGGTGACAGATACGCAGTATTTT
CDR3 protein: CAWSVEGGVTDTQYF

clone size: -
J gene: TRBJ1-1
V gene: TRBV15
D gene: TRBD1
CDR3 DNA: TGTGCCACCAGCAGCCTCGACAGGGTTCGAGCTTTCTTT
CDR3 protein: CATSSLDRVRAFF

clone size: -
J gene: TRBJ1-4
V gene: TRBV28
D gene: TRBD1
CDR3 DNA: TGTGCCAGCAGTTCAGGGGGGGGCAGTTATGAAAAACTGTTTTTT
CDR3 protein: CASSSGGGSYEKLFF

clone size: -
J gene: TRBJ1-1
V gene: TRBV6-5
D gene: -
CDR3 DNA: TGTGCCAGCAGTCCGTCATTGCAGCGGACTGAAGCTTTCTTT
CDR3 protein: CASSPSLQRTEAFF

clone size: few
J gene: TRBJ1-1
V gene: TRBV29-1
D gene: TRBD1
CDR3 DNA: TGCAGCGCTGGACAGGGGGAAGGCACTGAAGCTTTCTTT
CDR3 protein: CSAGQGEGTEAFF

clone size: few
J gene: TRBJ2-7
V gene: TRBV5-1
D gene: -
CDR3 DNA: TGCGCCAGCAGCCCGGACCCCACAGGATACTACGAGCAGTACTTC
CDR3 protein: CASSPDPTGYYEQYF

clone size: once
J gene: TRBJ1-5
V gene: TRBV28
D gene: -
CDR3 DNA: TGTGCCAGCAAGATGAGGGGGGGCTCGCGCAATCAGCCCCAGCATTTT
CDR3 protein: CASKMRGGSRNQPQHF